This T cell receptor beta chain was recorded in a study of patients and donors after allogeneic stem cell transplantation. TCRdb re-derived calls from the RT-PCR reads in MiXCR, one entry per CDR3 protein. The sample lists around 170,000 distinct CDR3 sequences; roughly 24% were seen once. There are 14 residues in the CDR3. V lost 5 bases, J lost 1 base, and 5 bases stayed unmatched. This rearrangement joins TRBV12-3 or TRBV12-4 to TRBJ2-7; 7 bases are shared with TRBD1. The sample comprised blood, either unsorted or a sorted T cell fraction (not recorded which). This sequence was found in a human donor who was either an allogeneic HSCT recipient or a stem cell or donor lymphocyte infusion donor (not recorded which). It is not recorded whose cells these are; they may come from a transplant donor. The CDR3 loop reads CASSQWDSSYEQYF. The DNA of the CDR3 is TGTGCCAGCAGTCAGTGGGACAGTTCCTACGAGCAGTACTTC.